The present entry profiles one T cell receptor beta chain with its context. This PCR relied on a set of 60 Vbeta primers and 13 Jbeta primers. Original handling: The authors later counted roughly 87 million unique TCR beta chains, 9 million to 14 million of them shared. Assay used: immunoSEQ multiplex PCR; TCRdb lists only in-frame clones, some missing. Clone size and the V and J calls come from that table; the DNA yielded D and trimming. Of about 120,000 clones listed, 70% to 85% are singletons. The data belong to a study of cytomegalovirus exposure and HLA in healthy donors. Overall study context: In a previous analysis, 110 million or so unique TCR beta sequences were found from roughly 180 million T cells.

The sequence derives from a man aged 35-49 years in good health and CMV-seropositive. The material sequenced was PBMCs.

The CDR3 loop is CASSLGGEAVGELFF. The CDR3 DNA follows: TGTGCCAGCAGCTTAGGCGGGGAAGCAGTCGGGGAGCTGTTTTTT. The rearrangement links TRBV11-3 to TRBJ2-2; maybe TRBD2 (6 bases). V shed 1 base and J shed 7 bases, with 13 bases lying between them. The germline V gene has CDR1 SGHNT and CDR2 YENEEA. The CDR3 runs 15 residues. The entire variable domain, with the rest obtained from reference TRBV11-3 and TRBJ2-2, is as follows: EAGVVQSPRYKIIEKKQPVAFWCNPISGHNTLYWYLQNLGQGPELLIRYENEEAVDDSQLPKDRFSAERLKGVDSTLKIQPAELGDSAVYLCASSLGGEAVGELFFGEGSRLTVL.